This passage covers 7 T cell receptor beta chains from one sample sequenced in a study of T cells in Graves' hyperthyroidism and ophthalmopathy. It was RNA transcripts that yielded the amplified TCR beta CDR3 regions. The study used the HTBI primer set for a first-round RT-PCR of the TCR CDR3. Using its own MiXCR run on the multiplex PCR reads, TCRdb lists one record per CDR3 protein. The sample consists of about 590,000 distinct CDR3 sequences, around a sixth of them appearing once. The specimen sequenced was blood. These receptors came from a woman aged 25 to 39 with Graves' hyperthyroidism.

This clonotype showed up just a few times. The V call is TRBV10-1, the J call TRBJ2-2, with 9 bases that match TRBD1. Germline V lookup: CDR1 WNHNN, CDR2 SYGVQD (reference sequence). CDR3 length equals 14 residues. Trimming cost V 4 bases and J 6 bases; bases outside gene matches: 3. Here the CDR3 reads CASSAGQGSGELFF. The CDR3 DNA sequence: TGCGCCAGCAGTGCCGGACAGGGGTCCGGGGAGCTGTTTTTT.

About this clonotype: A read error is possible here, since a much larger clone lies one base away. This chain links TRBV7-2 with TRBJ2-1, with D unclear. Germline assignment: CDR1 SGHTA and CDR2 FQGNSA. This CDR3 has 12 residues. DNA of the CDR3: TGTGCCAGCAGCCCAAACTACAATGAGCAGTCCTTC. It yields the protein CASSPNYNEQSF. The variable domain in full, with the rest retrieved from reference TRBV7-2 and TRBJ2-1, is GAGVSQSPSNKVTEKGKDVELRCDPISGHTALYWYRQSLGQGLEFLIYFQGNSAPDKSGLPSDRFSAERTGGSVSTLTIQRTQQEDSAVYLCASSPNYNEQSFGPGTRLTVL.

The chain links TRBV19 to TRBJ2-7, with 7 bases identical to TRBD2. Germline-derived CDR1 and CDR2 are LNHDA and SQIVND (reference sequence). This CDR3 region has 16 residues. V gave up 3 bases and J gave up 0 bases; unmatched junction bases: 8. In DNA, the CDR3 is TGTGCCAGTAGTATCGCGACTAGCTCAAGCTCCTACGAGCAGTACTTC. It yields the protein CASSIATSSSSYEQYF.

Worth noting for this clonotype: Given a much more abundant clone one base away, this may be a read error. The rearrangement uses TRBV11-2 and TRBJ2-7; maybe TRBD2 (5 bases). Germline-derived CDR1 and CDR2 are SGHAT and FQNNGV. Trimming shortened V by 8 bases and J by 5 bases, and 22 bases separated the two germline ends. The CDR3 contains 15 residues. CDR3 sequence reads: CASLPYPDSPDEQYF. DNA for the CDR3: TGTGCCAGCCTGCCGTACCCGGACTCTCCGGACGAGCAGTACTTC.

The rearrangement links TRBV3-1 to TRBJ1-2; D is unresolved. Trimming took 2 bases from V and 5 from J, leaving 18 bases between them. The germline CDR1 and CDR2 sequences are LGHDT and YNNKEL (reference sequence). CDR3 length: 16 amino acids. DNA of the CDR3: TGTGCCAGCAGCCAATTAGCGCGGCCCGAGACGTATGGCTACACCTTC. Protein: CASSQLARPETYGYTF.

Ten or more counts support this clonotype. The chain carries TRBV20-1 and TRBJ1-2; D is undetermined. Per the germline V gene, CDR1 is DFQATT and CDR2 is SNEGSKA (reference sequence). The CDR3 has 11 residues. V gave up 6 bases and J gave up 8 bases, with 13 bases separating them. CDR3 nucleotides: TGCAGTGCCCGCCCCGAGGGCGGCTACACCTTC. It yields the protein CSARPEGGYTF.

This clonotype has only a few counts. The CDR3 DNA reads TGCAGTGCTAGCGGGACAGCTGGAGGAGATCCCTACGAGCAGTACTTC. Translating it yields CSASGTAGGDPYEQYF. This rearrangement joins TRBV20-1 to TRBJ2-7; 7 bases match TRBD1. Germline V gene data show CDR1 as DFQATT and CDR2 as SNEGSKA (reference sequence). Trimming cost V 3 bases and J 2 bases; bases outside gene matches: 13. The CDR3 loop spans 16 amino acids.